This T cell receptor (beta chain) stems from a study of neoadjuvant anti-PD-1 for oral cavity cancer. Time point here: after neoadjuvant nivolumab, at surgical resection. The CDR3 contains 14 residues. The ends lost 5 bases at V and 9 bases at J; junction bases unmatched: 13. The germline gives CDR1 GTSNPN, CDR2 SVGIG (reference sequence). Method: immunoSEQ multiplex PCR; TCRdb's copy keeps in-frame clones and lacks some. Of more than 25,000 clones listed, about 80% were seen once; the top ten hold around 3.7%. The sequence was obtained from a person aged 35 to 85 with oral cavity squamous cell carcinoma. This rearrangement joins TRBV30 to TRBJ2-1; 7 bases match TRBD1. Sequences were derived from PBMCs, sampled after nivolumab (anti-PD-1) treatment. The chain's CDR3 is CAWCTGAAFFEQFF. The DNA of the CDR3 is TGTGCCTGGTGTACAGGGGCCGCCTTTTTTGAGCAGTTCTTC.